The 31 T cell receptor beta chains in this list originate from one sample, sequenced in a study of T cell responses to AZD1222 COVID-19 vaccine. Clones were sequenced by immunoSEQ multiplex PCR, and TCRdb holds only the in-frame ones, with some missing. The sample records some 140,000 clones, nearly 95% being singletons. The sequencing used peripheral blood, collected on day 0 of AZD1222 vaccination. The receptors here all came from an adult in good health.

The rearrangement links TRBV7-7 to TRBJ2-1; D may correspond to TRBD1 or TRBD2 (6 bases each). The ends were cut back, 5 bases at V and 6 bases at J, with 17 bases in the middle. Germline CDR1 and CDR2: SSHAT and FNYEAQ (reference sequence). The CDR3 length is 15 residues. CDR3 in DNA: TGTGCCAGCAGCCCCCTTCGGGGGCCACTCAATGAGCAGTTCTTC. Translated, it gives CASSPLRGPLNEQFF.

The chain recombines TRBV10-3 with TRBJ2-2, with D perhaps matching TRBD1 (5 bases). V was cut by 8 bases and J by 4 bases, with 17 bases left in between. Germline assignment: CDR1 ENHRY and CDR2 SYGVKD. This CDR3 is 15 amino acids long. In nucleotides, the CDR3 is TGTGCCATCGGTAAGGGGAAGGATAGCACCGGGGAGCTGTTTTTT. It specifies CAIGKGKDSTGELFF.

The chain links TRBV5-1 to TRBJ1-2; 9 nucleotides line up with TRBD1. There are 17 residues in the CDR3. Germline trimming cut 2 bases from V and 5 bases from J; bases unmatched to any gene: 13. Germline V gene data show CDR1 as SGHRS and CDR2 as YFSETQ. In DNA form, the CDR3 reads TGCGCCAGCAGCTTTGGATCACAGGGGGCCATAAATTATGGCTACACCTTC. It translates to CASSFGSQGAINYGYTF.

Comments on this clone: One end of the junction does not line up with germline, which may come from a read error. V and J are TRBV10-3 and TRBJ1-4; D not resolved. The germline gives CDR1 ENHRY, CDR2 SYGVKD. This CDR3 contains 13 residues. In DNA form, the CDR3 reads TGTGCCATCAGGGAGTCCACTAATGAAAAACTGTTTTTT. It yields the protein CAIRESTNEKLFF.

The chain is built from TRBV19 and TRBJ1-3, with D unclear. This CDR3 comprises 15 residues. The V gene's germline CDR1 is LNHDA and CDR2 SQIVND (reference sequence). Trimming took off 4 bases at V and 0 bases at J, with 10 bases between the two ends. Written as DNA, the CDR3 is TGTGCCAGTAGTACGGTGGCCACCTCTGGAAACACCATATATTTT. Its translation: CASSTVATSGNTIYF.

The chain recombines TRBV5-1 with TRBJ2-7; D tentatively fits TRBD1 or TRBD2 (5 bases each). The CDR3 is made up of 15 amino acids. The V and J ends lost 4 bases and 8 bases respectively, with 22 bases between them. The germline V gene has CDR1 SGHRS and CDR2 YFSETQ. CDR3 in amino acids: CASSPPGTQNQQQYF. The CDR3 DNA sequence: TGCGCCAGCAGCCCCCCGGGGACCCAAAATCAGCAGCAGTACTTC.

This chain joins TRBV10-2 and TRBJ2-7, with TRBD2 matching over 12 bases. The CDR3 runs 14 residues. CDR1 is WSHSY and CDR2 is SAAADI in the germline V gene. V dropped 7 bases and J dropped 7; count of bases not matched to a gene: 8. CDR3 region: CASTTTSGGEEQYF. For the CDR3, the DNA is TGCGCCAGCACCACGACTAGCGGGGGAGAGGAGCAGTACTTC.

The CDR3 region is CASSPGRGAVGELFF. The DNA of the CDR3 is TGTGCCAGCAGCCCCGGGCGGGGGGCGGTCGGGGAGCTGTTTTTT. V gene TRBV5-4 combines with J gene TRBJ2-2; 8 bases agree with TRBD2. The ends lost 4 bases at V and 7 bases at J; junction bases unmatched: 9. This CDR3 has 15 residues. Germline loops: CDR1 SGHNT, CDR2 YYREEE (reference sequence).

This chain joins TRBV7-8 and TRBJ2-2, with TRBD2 matching 7 bases. The CDR3 runs 16 residues. The V gene end was trimmed by 0 bases and the J gene end by 1 base; junction bases not matched to a gene: 2. In germline, CDR1 is SGHVS, CDR2 FQNEAQ. DNA of the CDR3: TGTGCCAGCAGCTTAGCGACGGGGGGGAACACCGGGGAGCTGTTTTTT. Its protein is CASSLATGGNTGELFF.

The chain employs TRBV7-9 and TRBJ2-6; 11 nucleotides agree with TRBD1. There are 12 residues in the CDR3. V trimming: 5 bases; J trimming: 18 bases; junction bases outside the gene matches: 6. CDR1 and CDR2 from the germline V gene are SEHNR and FQNEAQ (reference sequence). The CDR3 nucleotides are TGTGCCAGCAGCCCCGGACAGGGGGCTTCGACTTTC. Translating it yields CASSPGQGASTF. Full variable domain (missing parts from reference TRBV7-9 and TRBJ2-6): DTGVSQNPRHKITKRGQNVTFRCDPISEHNRLYWYRQTLGQGPEFLTYFQNEAQLEKSRLLSDRFSAERPKGSFSTLEIQRTEQGDSAMYLCASSPGQGASTFGAGSRLTVL.

The chain couples TRBV5-1 to TRBJ1-1; 9 bases are shared with TRBD1. The CDR3 consists of 15 residues. CDR1 SGHRS and CDR2 YFSETQ come from the germline V gene. V trimming: 1 base; J trimming: 1 base; junction bases outside the gene matches: 2. In nucleotides, the CDR3 is TGCGCCAGCAGCTTGTTGGACAGGGGGAACACTGAAGCTTTCTTT. The encoded protein is CASSLLDRGNTEAFF.

V is TRBV12-5 and J is TRBJ2-3; D call uncertain. V shed 6 bases and J shed 0 bases, with 25 bases lying between them. Germline assignment: CDR1 LGHNT and CDR2 FRNRAP. The CDR3 has 19 amino acids. The CDR3 protein is CASGHCPRPYRPSTDTQYF. CDR3 nucleotide sequence: TGTGCTAGTGGGCACTGCCCCCGACCTTATAGGCCAAGCACAGATACGCAGTATTTT.

J is TRBJ2-7 and V is TRBV5-1, with TRBD1 matching 7 bases. This CDR3 has 14 residues. The germline CDR1 and CDR2 sequences are SGHRS and YFSETQ. The V segment lost 0 bases and the J segment 5 bases; nucleotides outside the gene matches: 5. The CDR3 protein is CASSLVQGINEQYF. The CDR3 region has the DNA TGCGCCAGCAGCTTGGTACAGGGGATTAACGAGCAGTACTTC.

The chain is built from TRBV5-4 and TRBJ2-7; 8 bases fit TRBD2. In germline, CDR1 is SGHNT, CDR2 YYREEE (reference sequence). CDR3 length: 16 residues. V dropped 3 bases and J dropped 6; count of bases not matched to a gene: 14. In DNA, the CDR3 is TGTGCCAGCAGCTATCCGGGACTAGGCCAAGTCGGCGAGCAGTACTTC. The encoded protein is CASSYPGLGQVGEQYF.

V usage is TRBV29-1 and J usage is TRBJ1-1; 7 bases line up with TRBD1. The CDR3 length is 15 residues. CDR1 SQVTM and CDR2 ANQGSEA come from the germline V gene. V shed 5 bases, J shed 1 base, and the junction held 10 bases outside the gene matches. CDR3 amino acids: CSVRQRTGWNTEAFF. CDR3 coding DNA: TGCAGCGTTCGACAGCGGACAGGATGGAACACTGAAGCTTTCTTT.

This sequence joins TRBV19 and TRBJ2-1; TRBD2 aligns across 11 bases. Germline lookup yields CDR1 LNHDA and CDR2 SQIVND (reference sequence). Losses at the gene ends were 6 bases for V and 7 bases for J; bases not matched to a gene: 8. This CDR3 is 15 amino acids long. CDR3 coding DNA: TGTGCCAGTAGCCCGACTAGCGGGAATAGTAATGAGCAGTTCTTC. Translation gives CASSPTSGNSNEQFF. The full variable domain, rest sourced from reference TRBV19 and TRBJ2-1, is DGGITQSPKYLFRKEGQNVTLSCEQNLNHDAMYWYRQDPGQGLRLIYYSQIVNDFQKGDIAEGYSVSREKKESFPLTVTSAQKNPTAFYLCASSPTSGNSNEQFFGPGTRLTVL.

V and J are TRBV4-1 and TRBJ2-4, with D maybe TRBD1 (5 bases). The V and J ends lost 4 bases and 5 bases respectively, with 24 bases between them. Germline values: CDR1 MGHRA, CDR2 YSYEKL. This CDR3 spans 18 amino acids. The CDR3 bases are TGCGCCAGCAGCCCTGAACGTCAGGGATATGGACCCGAAAACATTCAGTACTTC. The encoded protein is CASSPERQGYGPENIQYF.

CDR3 residues: CASSDPGNTQYF. The DNA of the CDR3 is TGTGCCAGCAGCGATCCGGGAAACACGCAGTATTTT. The chain links TRBV7-3 to TRBJ2-3; D is possibly TRBD2 (5 bases). V was trimmed by 5 bases and J by 9 bases, leaving 12 bases between them. The germline V gene encodes CDR1 SGHTA and CDR2 FQGTGA. The CDR3 length is 12 residues.

The sample holds one count of this clone. J is TRBJ1-1 and V is TRBV6-5; D gene ambiguous. The V end was cut by 4 bases, the J end by 2 bases, with 5 bases between. The CDR3 sequence is 12 residues long. Looked up from germline, CDR1 is MNHEY and CDR2 is SVGAGI. As DNA, the CDR3 is TGTGCCAGCAGTTGGCCTAACACTGAAGCTTTCTTT. Translating it yields CASSWPNTEAFF.

CDR3 residues: CASSLDGGRETQYF. CDR3 DNA: TGTGCCAGCAGCTTAGACGGGGGGCGAGAGACCCAGTACTTC. J is TRBJ2-5 and V is TRBV11-2; D may be TRBD2 (7 bases). There are 14 residues in the CDR3. Trimming took 0 bases from V and 4 from J, leaving 9 bases between them. CDR1 SGHAT and CDR2 FQNNGV come from the germline V gene. Full variable domain (rest looked up from reference TRBV11-2 and TRBJ2-5): EAGVAQSPRYKIIEKRQSVAFWCNPISGHATLYWYQQILGQGPKLLIQFQNNGVVDDSQLPKDRFSAERLKGVDSTLKIQPAKLEDSAVYLCASSLDGGRETQYFGPGTRLLVL.

The V gene is TRBV30, the J gene TRBJ2-5; a possible D gene is TRBD1 (5 bases). V was clipped by 0 bases and J by 3 bases, with 8 bases between them. From germline, CDR1 is GTSNPN and CDR2 SVGIG (reference sequence). CDR3 length equals 13 residues. CDR3 nucleotides: TGTGCCTGGAGTGTACGACAGAAAGAGACCCAGTACTTC. Amino acid sequence: CAWSVRQKETQYF.

V is TRBV5-4 and J is TRBJ2-3; 15 bases are a match to TRBD2. Germline CDR1 and CDR2: SGHNT and YYREEE (reference sequence). Trimming took 4 bases from V and 5 from J; bases not matched to a gene: 8. The CDR3 extends over 17 amino acids. This CDR3 is CASSTTGTSGRIDTQYF. CDR3 coding DNA: TGTGCCAGCAGCACCACCGGGACTAGCGGGAGGATAGATACGCAGTATTTT.

This chain connects TRBV10-3 to TRBJ1-2, with D possibly being TRBD1 (5 bases). V was pared by 0 bases and J by 0 bases, with 8 bases between. This CDR3 is 15 amino acids long. Germline lookup yields CDR1 ENHRY and CDR2 SYGVKD. The CDR3 sequence is CAISESTDPNYGYTF. The DNA of the CDR3 is TGTGCCATCAGTGAGTCGACAGACCCTAACTATGGCTACACCTTC.

The V gene is TRBV18, the J gene TRBJ2-5; tentatively, D is TRBD1 (5 bases). This CDR3 is built from 16 residues. The germline V and J ends were trimmed by 1 base and 0 bases, with 12 bases remaining between them. The germline CDR1 and CDR2 sequences are KGHSH and LQKENI. CDR3 coding DNA: TGTGCCAGCTCACCACTAAGGACACCAAACCAAGAGACCCAGTACTTC. Its protein product is CASSPLRTPNQETQYF.

The chain recombines TRBV6-5 with TRBJ1-4; D uncertain. This CDR3 has 13 residues. V was trimmed by 10 bases and J by 11 bases, leaving 20 bases between them. In germline, CDR1 is MNHEY, CDR2 SVGAGI. The CDR3, as DNA: TGTGCCACCTCGCTTAACCCAACGGGGAAACTGTTTTTT. Translating gives CATSLNPTGKLFF.

V is TRBV28 and J is TRBJ2-7, with 15 bases matching TRBD2. V lost 7 bases to trimming and J lost 3 bases; unmatched junction nucleotides: 4. The CDR3 is 15 amino acids. Germline V gene sequence: CDR1 MDHEN, CDR2 SYDVKM. The CDR3: CASTPGLAGGYEQYF. The CDR3 nucleotides are TGTGCCAGCACTCCGGGACTAGCGGGAGGCTACGAGCAGTACTTC.

This clone was seen just once. This rearrangement joins TRBV7-9 to TRBJ1-1, with a weak D call TRBD1 (5 bases). This CDR3 is 15 amino acids long. The germline gives CDR1 SEHNR, CDR2 FQNEAQ (reference sequence). V was cut by 0 bases and J by 1 base, with 9 bases left in between. CDR3 DNA: TGTGCCAGCAGCTTAGCGCAGGGCCGGAACACTGAAGCTTTCTTT. It is translated as CASSLAQGRNTEAFF.

V gene TRBV5-4 combines with J gene TRBJ2-7; D gene unclear. The CDR3 is 15 amino acids. Trimming took off 0 bases at V and 7 bases at J, with 17 bases between the two ends. Per the germline V gene, CDR1 is SGHNT and CDR2 is YYREEE (reference sequence). The CDR3 DNA follows: TGTGCCAGCAGCTTGGAGGCGGCTAGAGCTGGGGAGCAGTACTTC. Amino acids: CASSLEAARAGEQYF.

This clone has a single count. This chain joins TRBV11-1 and TRBJ2-5, with no clear D. This CDR3 contains 14 residues. V was shortened by 2 bases and J by 0 bases, with 7 bases between the two germline ends. Germline V gives CDR1 SGHAT, CDR2 FQDESV (reference sequence). The CDR3 nucleotides read TGTGCCAGCAGCTTAAGGAGCAACCAAGAGACCCAGTACTTC. Its protein is CASSLRSNQETQYF.

The chain couples TRBV24-1 to TRBJ1-1; D is unresolved. CDR1 KGHDR and CDR2 SFDVKD come from the germline V gene. The CDR3 covers 16 residues. Trimming removed 4 bases from V and 1 base from J, with 15 bases in between. The CDR3 region is CATSDSRSGWNTEAFF. The CDR3 bases are TGTGCCACCAGTGACTCCAGATCGGGGTGGAACACTGAAGCTTTCTTT.

This sequence joins TRBV30 and TRBJ2-7; no clear D. Per germline, CDR1 GTSNPN and CDR2 SVGIG (reference sequence). The V gene lost 2 bases and the J gene lost 2 bases, with 10 bases spanning the gap. The CDR3 runs 13 residues. CDR3 loop: CAWSFGGTYEQYF. The DNA for the CDR3 is TGTGCCTGGAGTTTCGGCGGAACCTACGAGCAGTACTTC.